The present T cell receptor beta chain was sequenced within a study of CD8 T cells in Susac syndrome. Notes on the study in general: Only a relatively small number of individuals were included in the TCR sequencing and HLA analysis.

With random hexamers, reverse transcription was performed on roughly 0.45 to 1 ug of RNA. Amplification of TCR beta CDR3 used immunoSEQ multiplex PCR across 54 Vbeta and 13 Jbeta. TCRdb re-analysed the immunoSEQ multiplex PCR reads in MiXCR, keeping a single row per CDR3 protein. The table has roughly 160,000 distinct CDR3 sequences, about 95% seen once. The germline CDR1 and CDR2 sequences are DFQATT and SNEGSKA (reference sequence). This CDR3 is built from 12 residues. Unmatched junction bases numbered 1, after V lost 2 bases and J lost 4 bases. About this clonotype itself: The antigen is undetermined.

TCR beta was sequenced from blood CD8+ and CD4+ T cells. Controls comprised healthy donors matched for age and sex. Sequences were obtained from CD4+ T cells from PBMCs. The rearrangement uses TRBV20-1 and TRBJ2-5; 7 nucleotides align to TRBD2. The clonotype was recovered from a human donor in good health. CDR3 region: CSARTSVETQYF. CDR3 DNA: TGCAGTGCTAGAACTAGCGTAGAGACCCAGTACTTC.